These T cell receptor beta chains were read from a single sample in a study of cytomegalovirus exposure and HLA in healthy donors. The data were produced by immunoSEQ multiplex PCR, yet TCRdb's version contains in-frame clones alone and is incomplete. The data hold under 140,000 clones, with approximately 79% observed a single time. Sequencing input: PBMCs. The source of these receptors is a man aged 25-40 years in good health and CMV-seropositive. CDR3s include the opening cysteine and the closing phenylalanine or tryptophan. Each record gives: J gene, V gene, D gene, clone size, CDR3 protein, CDR3 DNA. A D gene is named only where the DNA matches it firmly. Clone size appears in some rows only: once, few, many, or a class for an expanded clone.

j_call: TRBJ1-1; v_call: TRBV27; d_call: .; clone_size: .; cdr3_aa: CASSLSSGWDTEAFF; cdr3_nt: TGTGCCAGCAGTTTATCATCCGGGTGGGACACTGAAGCTTTCTTT
j_call: TRBJ1-1; v_call: TRBV7-3; d_call: TRBD1; clone_size: .; cdr3_aa: CASSLSDREGLENTEAFF; cdr3_nt: TGTGCCAGCAGCTTATCGGACAGGGAGGGTCTGGAAAACACTGAAGCTTTCTTT
j_call: TRBJ2-7; v_call: TRBV7-9; d_call: TRBD2; clone_size: .; cdr3_aa: CSSSYSGGEQYF; cdr3_nt: TGTTCCAGCAGCTACTCGGGAGGCGAGCAGTACTTC
j_call: TRBJ2-2; v_call: TRBV18; d_call: .; clone_size: few; cdr3_aa: CASWGSTGELFF; cdr3_nt: TGTGCCAGCTGGGGCTCCACCGGGGAGCTGTTTTTT
j_call: TRBJ1-2; v_call: TRBV21-1; d_call: .; clone_size: .; cdr3_aa: CASSKAEAARSYGYTF; cdr3_nt: TGTGCCAGCAGCAAAGCGGAGGCGGCCCGGAGCTATGGCTACACCTTC
j_call: TRBJ2-2; v_call: TRBV19; d_call: .; clone_size: .; cdr3_aa: CASSMRGRDTGELFF; cdr3_nt: TGTGCCAGTAGTATGCGGGGGCGGGACACCGGGGAGCTGTTTTTT
j_call: TRBJ2-3; v_call: TRBV15; d_call: TRBD2; clone_size: .; cdr3_aa: CATSRDLGGAGDTQYF; cdr3_nt: TGTGCCACCAGCAGAGATCTCGGGGGGGCGGGAGATACGCAGTATTTT
j_call: TRBJ2-3; v_call: TRBV5-1; d_call: .; clone_size: .; cdr3_aa: CASSLGGGPDTQYF; cdr3_nt: TGCGCCAGCAGCTTGGGCGGGGGCCCGGATACGCAGTATTTT
j_call: TRBJ2-1; v_call: TRBV2; d_call: TRBD2; clone_size: .; cdr3_aa: CASSVRLADYNEQFF; cdr3_nt: TGTGCCAGCAGTGTTCGACTAGCGGATTACAATGAGCAGTTCTTC
j_call: TRBJ2-1; v_call: TRBV5-1; d_call: TRBD2; clone_size: once; cdr3_aa: CASSYSGGETEQFF; cdr3_nt: TGCGCCAGCTCCTATAGCGGGGGGGAAACTGAGCAGTTCTTC
j_call: TRBJ2-5; v_call: TRBV5-1; d_call: .; clone_size: .; cdr3_aa: CASSLDFEETQYF; cdr3_nt: TGCGCCAGCAGCTTGGACTTCGAAGAGACCCAGTACTTC
j_call: TRBJ2-7; v_call: TRBV13; d_call: .; clone_size: .; cdr3_aa: CASSRGHGYEQYF; cdr3_nt: TGTGCCAGCAGCAGGGGACACGGCTACGAGCAGTACTTC
j_call: TRBJ2-7; v_call: TRBV2; d_call: TRBD1; clone_size: .; cdr3_aa: CASSWDRVYEQYF; cdr3_nt: TGTGCCAGCAGTTGGGACAGGGTCTACGAGCAGTACTTC
j_call: TRBJ2-1; v_call: TRBV11-3; d_call: .; clone_size: few; cdr3_aa: CASSYQGPGSEQFF; cdr3_nt: TGTGCCAGCAGCTATCAGGGGCCCGGCAGTGAGCAGTTCTTC
j_call: TRBJ1-4; v_call: TRBV19; d_call: .; clone_size: .; cdr3_aa: CASSTTIRGTNEKLFF; cdr3_nt: TGTGCCAGTAGTACAACGATCAGGGGAACTAATGAAAAACTGTTTTTT
j_call: TRBJ2-2; v_call: TRBV25-1; d_call: .; clone_size: .; cdr3_aa: CASSEEAQGNTGELFF; cdr3_nt: TGTGCCAGCAGTGAGGAAGCACAGGGAAACACCGGGGAGCTGTTTTTT
j_call: TRBJ1-2; v_call: TRBV6-7; d_call: .; clone_size: few; cdr3_aa: CALPGWSAF; cdr3_nt: TGTGCCCTTCCGGGATGGTCGGCCTTC
j_call: TRBJ1-2; v_call: TRBV10-3; d_call: .; clone_size: .; cdr3_aa: CAIDSRDGYTF; cdr3_nt: TGTGCCATCGATTCCCGGGATGGCTACACCTTC
j_call: TRBJ1-5; v_call: TRBV6-1; d_call: TRBD1; clone_size: once; cdr3_aa: CASSSGTGVNQPQHF; cdr3_nt: TGTGCCAGCAGTTCCGGGACAGGGGTTAATCAGCCCCAGCATTTT
j_call: TRBJ2-1; v_call: TRBV7-8; d_call: .; clone_size: .; cdr3_aa: CASSLLWGGAELGNEQFF; cdr3_nt: TGTGCCAGCAGCTTACTTTGGGGGGGGGCCGAGCTCGGGAATGAGCAGTTCTTC
j_call: TRBJ1-4; v_call: TRBV2; d_call: TRBD1; clone_size: .; cdr3_aa: CASKEDRSNEKLFF; cdr3_nt: TGTGCCAGCAAGGAGGACAGGAGTAATGAAAAACTGTTTTTT
j_call: TRBJ2-3; v_call: TRBV25-1; d_call: TRBD2; clone_size: .; cdr3_aa: CASTPTSGGSTDTQYF; cdr3_nt: TGTGCCAGCACCCCCACTAGCGGGGGATCCACAGATACGCAGTATTTT
j_call: TRBJ1-2; v_call: TRBV5-8; d_call: .; clone_size: .; cdr3_aa: CASTSLPQGRGYTF; cdr3_nt: TGTGCCAGCACCAGTTTGCCGCAGGGCCGCGGCTACACCTTC
j_call: TRBJ2-2; v_call: TRBV7-8; d_call: .; clone_size: .; cdr3_aa: CASSLTTQGTGELFF; cdr3_nt: TGTGCCAGCAGCTTAACCACTCAGGGAACCGGGGAGCTGTTTTTT
j_call: TRBJ1-3; v_call: TRBV7-8; d_call: .; clone_size: .; cdr3_aa: CASSLRTEPSGNTIYF; cdr3_nt: TGTGCCAGCAGCTTACGGACAGAGCCCTCTGGAAACACCATATATTTT
j_call: TRBJ2-3; v_call: TRBV5-1; d_call: TRBD1; clone_size: few; cdr3_aa: CASSFGTGGIYDTQYF; cdr3_nt: TGCGCCAGCAGCTTCGGGACAGGGGGCATTTACGATACGCAGTATTTT
j_call: TRBJ1-2; v_call: TRBV2; d_call: .; clone_size: .; cdr3_aa: CASSGGEGGYGYTF; cdr3_nt: TGTGCCAGCAGTGGGGGAGAGGGTGGCTATGGCTACACCTTC
j_call: TRBJ1-3; v_call: TRBV7-8; d_call: .; clone_size: .; cdr3_aa: CASSLGRVSGNTIYF; cdr3_nt: TGTGCCAGCAGCTTAGGCAGGGTGTCTGGAAACACCATATATTTT
j_call: TRBJ1-6; v_call: TRBV18; d_call: .; clone_size: once; cdr3_aa: CASSTDLNSPLHF; cdr3_nt: TGTGCCAGCTCAACAGACCTTAATTCCCCCCTCCACTTT
j_call: TRBJ1-5; v_call: TRBV28; d_call: TRBD1; clone_size: once; cdr3_aa: CASSLGQGFRQPQHF; cdr3_nt: TGTGCCAGCAGTTTGGGACAGGGGTTTCGTCAGCCCCAGCATTTT
j_call: TRBJ1-1; v_call: TRBV19; d_call: TRBD1; clone_size: .; cdr3_aa: CASTWGTESTEAFF; cdr3_nt: TGTGCCAGTACCTGGGGGACAGAGAGCACTGAAGCTTTCTTT
j_call: TRBJ2-5; v_call: TRBV5-5; d_call: TRBD1; clone_size: .; cdr3_aa: CASSSTGGLETQYF; cdr3_nt: TGTGCCAGCAGTTCTACAGGGGGCTTAGAGACCCAGTACTTC
j_call: TRBJ1-2; v_call: TRBV19; d_call: .; clone_size: .; cdr3_aa: CASSIPPGRVNGYTF; cdr3_nt: TGTGCCAGTAGTATTCCCCCTGGCAGGGTCAATGGCTACACCTTC
j_call: TRBJ2-1; v_call: TRBV5-1; d_call: TRBD1; clone_size: .; cdr3_aa: CASSLSGTAYNEQFF; cdr3_nt: TGCGCCAGCAGCTTGTCCGGGACAGCTTACAATGAGCAGTTCTTC
j_call: TRBJ2-7; v_call: TRBV9; d_call: .; clone_size: .; cdr3_aa: CASSASYTNRVHEQYF; cdr3_nt: TGTGCCAGCAGTGCCTCCTACACCAACAGGGTCCACGAGCAGTACTTC
j_call: TRBJ2-5; v_call: TRBV11-2; d_call: TRBD1; clone_size: .; cdr3_aa: CASSLVGQGVETQYF; cdr3_nt: TGTGCCAGCAGCTTAGTGGGCCAGGGGGTAGAGACCCAGTACTTC
j_call: TRBJ2-3; v_call: TRBV5-1; d_call: TRBD2; clone_size: .; cdr3_aa: CASSGGGTTDTQYF; cdr3_nt: TGCGCCAGTAGCGGGGGGGGGACCACAGATACGCAGTATTTT
j_call: TRBJ2-2; v_call: TRBV30; d_call: .; clone_size: once; cdr3_aa: CAWSVDWPTGELFF; cdr3_nt: TGTGCCTGGAGTGTCGACTGGCCTACCGGGGAGCTGTTTTTT
j_call: TRBJ2-7; v_call: TRBV5-6; d_call: TRBD2; clone_size: few; cdr3_aa: CASSPGSGGYGTVQYF; cdr3_nt: TGTGCCAGCAGCCCCGGGAGCGGGGGCTATGGCACAGTGCAGTACTTC
j_call: TRBJ2-7; v_call: TRBV6-1; d_call: .; clone_size: .; cdr3_aa: CASSVFDTYEQYF; cdr3_nt: TGTGCCAGCAGTGTCTTCGATACCTACGAGCAGTACTTC
j_call: TRBJ1-1; v_call: TRBV4-3; d_call: TRBD1; clone_size: .; cdr3_aa: CASSQSTGTGAEAFF; cdr3_nt: TGCGCCAGCAGCCAATCCACCGGGACAGGGGCTGAAGCTTTCTTT
j_call: TRBJ2-2; v_call: TRBV5-5; d_call: .; clone_size: .; cdr3_aa: CASTGTPRNTGELFF; cdr3_nt: TGTGCCAGCACCGGGACACCCCGTAACACCGGGGAGCTGTTTTTT
j_call: TRBJ1-1; v_call: TRBV6-1; d_call: .; clone_size: medium-sized; cdr3_aa: CASSEDRVHTEAFF; cdr3_nt: TGTGCCAGCAGTGAAGACAGGGTCCACACTGAAGCTTTCTTT
j_call: TRBJ2-1; v_call: TRBV5-4; d_call: TRBD2; clone_size: once; cdr3_aa: CASSPMRGGSNEQFF; cdr3_nt: TGTGCCAGCAGCCCCATGCGGGGGGGCAGTAATGAGCAGTTCTTC
j_call: TRBJ2-2; v_call: TRBV7-3; d_call: .; clone_size: .; cdr3_aa: CASSLQPGAGELFF; cdr3_nt: TGTGCCAGCAGCCTACAGCCAGGGGCCGGGGAGCTGTTTTTT
j_call: TRBJ1-5; v_call: TRBV2; d_call: .; clone_size: .; cdr3_aa: CASSEGLGGQPQHF; cdr3_nt: TGTGCCAGCAGTGAGGGGCTGGGAGGCCAGCCCCAGCATTTT
j_call: TRBJ1-1; v_call: TRBV11-2; d_call: .; clone_size: .; cdr3_aa: CASSLALQLGTEAFF; cdr3_nt: TGTGCCAGCAGCTTAGCCCTACAGCTCGGCACTGAAGCTTTCTTT
j_call: TRBJ2-3; v_call: TRBV25-1; d_call: TRBD2; clone_size: .; cdr3_aa: CASCSGGNNTQYF; cdr3_nt: TGTGCCAGCTGTAGCGGGGGGAATAATACGCAGTATTTT
j_call: TRBJ2-5; v_call: TRBV25-1; d_call: .; clone_size: once; cdr3_aa: CASSGPKETQYF; cdr3_nt: TGTGCCAGCAGTGGGCCCAAGGAGACCCAGTACTTC
j_call: TRBJ1-2; v_call: TRBV23-1; d_call: TRBD1; clone_size: .; cdr3_aa: CASSRPGQHFNCGYTF; cdr3_nt: TGCGCCAGCAGTCGTCCGGGACAGCATTTTAACTGTGGCTACACCTTC